This paragraph reports one TCR beta chain. Its antigen is unidentified. The source of the sample is a study of T-cell memory formation after mild COVID-19. Study-level findings and limits: Certain responding clones were present in pre-infection memory, suggesting participation of cross-reactive memory. From day 15 to 85, contracting clones were balanced between CD4 and CD8, whereas later expanders leaned toward CD4+.

5'RACE primed from the constant segment yielded TCR alpha and TCR beta cDNA libraries bearing sample barcodes and UMIs. A single record per CDR3 protein comes from TCRdb applying MiXCR to the 5' RACE reads. The sample records 150,000 to 200,000 distinct CDR3 sequences, 9.5% to 13% being singletons. Specimen: PBMCs or a T cell subset sorted from them (not recorded which). The sequence was collected from a man between 18 and 35 years old who had mild COVID-19 (a few samples of this study predate the infection). Cell type and time point are not known.

CDR3 in DNA: TGTGCCAGCAGCCCACTTAGCGGGGGGGCTAACAATGAGCAGTTCTTC. It codes for CASSPLSGGANNEQFF. V gene TRBV5-6 combines with J gene TRBJ2-1; TRBD2 aligns across 11 bases. The V and J ends lost 4 bases and 5 bases, in that order; junction bases with no gene match: 8. Germline V gives CDR1 SGHDT, CDR2 YYEEEE. The CDR3 runs to 16 residues.